These 8 T cell receptor beta chains were sequenced from one sample in a study of T cells in Graves' hyperthyroidism and ophthalmopathy. RNA transcripts served as the template for amplifying TCR beta CDR3 regions. The primer set for the first-round RT-PCR of the TCR CDR3 was HTBI. TCRdb ran MiXCR on the multiplex PCR reads and lists one entry per CDR3 protein. The sample includes about 600,000 distinct CDR3 sequences, 14% of them seen just once. Sequences were obtained from blood. These receptors were obtained from a woman between 18 and 29 years old with Graves' ophthalmopathy.

This clonotype has only a few counts. The rearrangement links TRBV6-4 to TRBJ2-3; D may correspond to TRBD1 or TRBD2 (5 bases each). Germline CDR1 reads MRHNA; CDR2 reads SNTAGT. The CDR3 is 16 amino acids. V was trimmed by 3 bases and J by 8 bases, leaving 21 bases between them. This chain's CDR3 is CASSEPDGATFSTQYF. The DNA of the CDR3 is TGTGCCAGCAGTGAACCCGACGGGGCAACTTTCAGTACGCAGTATTTT.

This clonotype was picked up many times. This chain uses TRBV9 with TRBJ1-1; D is possibly TRBD1 (5 bases). The V and J ends lost 3 bases and 5 bases respectively, with 17 bases between them. The CDR3 runs 15 residues. CDR1 is SGDLS and CDR2 is YYNGEE in the germline V gene. The CDR3 here is CASSEVWGRRTEAFF. In DNA, the CDR3 is TGTGCCAGCAGCGAAGTCTGGGGGAGGAGAACTGAAGCTTTCTTT.

This clonotype was counted many times. The rearrangement links TRBV5-5 to TRBJ1-5; D perhaps matches TRBD1 (6 bases). This CDR3 is 18 amino acids long. Between the trimmed V and J ends, which lost 0 bases and 0 bases, there was a span of 16 bases. CDR1 and CDR2 from the germline V gene are SGHKS and YYEKEE (reference sequence). The CDR3 here is CASSLEPDSLYSNQPQHF. CDR3 DNA sequence: TGTGCCAGCAGCTTGGAACCGGACAGCCTCTATAGCAATCAGCCCCAGCATTTT.

This clonotype was picked up many times. The genes are TRBV20-1 and TRBJ1-1; D is ambiguous. This CDR3 comprises 15 residues. V lost 0 bases to trimming and J lost 5 bases, with 16 bases between them. Germline V gene data show CDR1 as DFQATT and CDR2 as SNEGSKA (reference sequence). CDR3: CSARDLSAGWTEAFF. The CDR3, as DNA: TGCAGTGCTAGAGATCTATCAGCGGGGTGGACTGAAGCTTTCTTT.

This clonotype has a count of ten or more. J is TRBJ1-4 and V is TRBV7-2; possible D gene TRBD1, 5 bases. Germline CDR1 SGHTA, CDR2 FQGNSA. The length of the CDR3 is 15 residues. V was cut by 5 bases and J by 7 bases, with 17 bases left in between. CDR3 in DNA: TGTGCCAGCAGCCCATCATACGGGGGGGGTGAAAAACTGTTTTTT. Amino acid sequence: CASSPSYGGGEKLFF.

The chain has TRBV6-2 or TRBV6-3 and TRBJ1-5; maybe TRBD1 (6 bases). The V gene lost 2 bases and the J gene lost 2 bases, with 13 bases spanning the gap. Germline assignment: CDR1 MNHEY and CDR2 SVGEGT. The CDR3 has 16 amino acids. The chain's CDR3 is CASSYAAGEGNQPQHF. The CDR3 DNA reads TGTGCCAGCAGTTACGCGGCAGGGGAAGGCAATCAGCCCCAGCATTTT.

This clonotype showed up many times. The CDR3 coding sequence is TGTGCCAGCAGTTTAGCACGGCCCGATAATTCACCCCTCCACTTT. Translated, it gives CASSLARPDNSPLHF. This chain connects TRBV28 to TRBJ1-6; no definite D call. The germline V gene has CDR1 MDHEN and CDR2 SYDVKM. The CDR3 loop spans 15 amino acids. V lost 2 bases and J 5 bases, leaving 10 bases between the germline ends.

J is TRBJ2-7 and V is TRBV7-2; D gene uncertain. The CDR3 runs to 15 residues. Trimming took 1 base from V and 7 from J, leaving 17 bases between them. Germline-derived CDR1 and CDR2 are SGHTA and FQGNSA. The CDR3 DNA reads TGTGCCAGCAGCTTAGGAAAGGGTTGGTTTTTGGAGCAGTACTTC. The encoded protein is CASSLGKGWFLEQYF.